This TCR beta chain emerged from a study of blood T cell repertoires in COVID-19 (dated by TCRdb to the early 2020s). In the study overall: The collaborator samples originated in the United States, Italy and Spain and spanned the acute and convalescent phases of COVID-19. The prospective study material was composed of cDNA or gDNA derived from T cells, B-cell-depleted T cells, or PBMCs. The dataset comprised deeply sampled blood TCRbeta repertoires from subjects exposed to, actively infected with, or recovered from COVID-19. A freely available public database, intended as a resource for researchers studying the immune response to SARS-CoV-2, is where the repertoires were released. The samples were drawn from the first 160 participants of the ongoing ImmuneRACE study and from 1,200 or so subjects provided by 6 global collaborators. Nearly every sample came with metadata listing a de-identified subject ID, COVID-19 status, age in years and sex. Where available, HLA class I and class II types were taken from metadata supplied by the sample provider and were not determined by assay-based typing.

The collaborating institutions used their own protocols to collect whole blood in K2EDTA tubes. For TCRbeta analysis, collaborator samples were shipped as frozen whole blood, as isolated PBMCs, or as DNA extracted from either sample type. On this clone: No antigen is known for it. Per-nucleotide qualities are absent, and no much larger clonotype sits a single base away.

Points the paper makes about the study in general: The amount of clinical and demographic metadata varied by source and participant and was provided uncurated.

TCRbeta CDR3 regions were amplified from genomic DNA by means of the immunoSEQ Assay, a bias-controlled multiplex PCR. Processing in the source paper ran as follows. Within the assay, amplification of reference gene primers was used to estimate how many nucleated cells each sample contained. Sequence reads were collapsed and filtered to measure the absolute abundance of every unique TCRbeta CDR3 rearrangement. For each sample, productive Simpson clonality was calculated as the square root of Simpson's diversity index across productive rearrangements. Sourced from immuneACCESS, this table was stored by TCRdb with only in-frame sequences that have V and J called. A share of the clones is absent; for the studies checked, an unresolved V gene accounts for under half, and the remainder has no known explanation. The V and J calls and clone size are taken from that table; D and trimming were inferred from the DNA. In this sample the table shows tens of thousands of clones, about four fifths of which occur a single time. Roughly 4.2% of the sample is taken by the ten largest.

Taken from cysteine to phenylalanine, the CDR3 has 16 residues. Solely the CDR3 DNA is kept, with 48 bases framed from the first base. Ends trimmed: V by 4 bases, J by 3 bases; bases unmatched to a gene: 5. CDR1 is given as KGHDR and CDR2 as SFDVKD, both from the germline V gene. Sequencing was done on a sample of peripheral blood. This sequence originates from a woman aged 55-75 years with acute or convalescent COVID-19. The sequence links TRBV24-1 to TRBJ2-1; TRBD1 agrees with 10 junctional bases. At the DNA level, the sequence is TGTGCCACCAGTGAAAAGGGACAGGGGTTCTACAATGAGCAGTTCTTC. Its coded protein is CATSEKGQGFYNEQFF.